These T cell receptor beta chains were read from a single sample in a study of T cell repertoires in cytomegalovirus infection. Via MiXCR, TCRdb re-called the reads, giving one row per CDR3 protein. The sample carries fewer than 300,000 distinct CDR3 sequences, about a quarter recorded once. Material for sequencing was PBMCs. These receptors were taken from a human donor in good health (CMV status not recorded). Some clones in this sample may be carry-over from other donors' samples. Each CDR3 is given with its conserved first and last residue. Fields, in order: clone size, J gene, D gene, V gene, CDR3 DNA, CDR3 protein. The D gene is left open where the match is weak. The listing skips clone size in some rows; elsewhere it reads once, few, many or a size class.

>many|TRBJ2-5|TRBD2|TRBV7-2
TGTGCCAGCAGCTTAGCGCTGATAGCGGGAGGATTGGGGGAGACCCAGTACTTC
CASSLALIAGGLGETQYF
>many|TRBJ1-5|-|TRBV6-1
TGTGCCAGCAGTGAAGTCCAGATGGGTGGCAATCAGCCCCAGCATTTT
CASSEVQMGGNQPQHF
>-|TRBJ2-2|-|TRBV6-5
TGTGCCAGCAGTCCCCTAGGACAGACTAACACCGGGGAGCTGTTTTTT
CASSPLGQTNTGELFF
>few|TRBJ2-3|-|TRBV29-1
TGCAGCTCAAAATATTATAGCACAGATACGCAGTATTTT
CSSKYYSTDTQYF
>many|TRBJ2-1|TRBD2|TRBV12-3/TRBV12-4
TGTGCCAGCAGTTCTGAACTAGCGGTGTATGAGCAGTTCTTC
CASSSELAVYEQFF
>-|TRBJ2-7|TRBD1|TRBV5-4
TGTGCCAGCAGCTTGGGACTCCGGGACAGGGCGTCCGAGCAGTACTTC
CASSLGLRDRASEQYF
>many|TRBJ1-1|TRBD1|TRBV7-2
TGTGCCAGCAGCCGCTTACAGGGGCGGACTGAAGCTTTCTTT
CASSRLQGRTEAFF
>few|TRBJ2-7|-|TRBV20-1
TGCAGTGCTAGCCGGCGGAACGAGCAGTACTTC
CSASRRNEQYF
>-|TRBJ2-7|-|TRBV5-4
TGTGCCAGTACGCAGGAGGGGGGCATTACCTACGAGCAGTACTTC
CASTQEGGITYEQYF
>-|TRBJ1-1|TRBD1|TRBV7-2
TGTGCCAGCAGCTTAGAGGGACAGGGTTTGGTAGGAACTGAAGCTTTCTTT
CASSLEGQGLVGTEAFF
>-|TRBJ2-1|TRBD2|TRBV6-1
TGTGCCAGCAGCCCTAGCGGGGTCTCCTACAATGAGCAGTTCTTC
CASSPSGVSYNEQFF
>-|TRBJ2-1|-|TRBV5-4
TGTGCCAGCAGCTCACAGACAGGCGCCTACAATGAGCAGTTCTTC
CASSSQTGAYNEQFF
>-|TRBJ2-7|TRBD1|TRBV28
TGTGCTAGCAGTCGCGGGACAGGGAGGAGTGCATACTTC
CASSRGTGRSAYF